This T cell receptor beta chain stems from a study of CD8+ T cells in alopecia areata. Extraction and reverse transcription of RNA yielded cDNA as the sequencing template. The method was immunoSEQ multiplex PCR; TCRdb's version includes in-frame clones alone and lacks a portion of them. The table lists some 190,000 clones, approximately 67% of them singletons, with approximately 1.2% in the top ten. The CDR3 extends over 15 amino acids. Germline CDR1 reads SGHNT; CDR2 reads YYREEE (reference sequence). V lost 5 bases and J 0 bases, leaving 11 bases between the germline ends. Treatment indicated: oral pan-JAK inhibitor, 5-10 mg twice daily.

This clonotype originated in a human donor with alopecia areata. The sample here was CD4+ T cells sorted from blood, taken at week 44, from a patient treated with tofacitinib. This chain joins TRBV5-4 and TRBJ2-2; D is perhaps TRBD1 (6 bases). The CDR3 DNA reads TGTGCCAGCAGTACGGACAGAACGAACACCGGGGAGCTGTTTTTT. Its protein product is CASSTDRTNTGELFF. The full variable domain, in which reference TRBV5-4 and TRBJ2-2 provide the parts outside the CDR3, is ETGVTQSPTHLIKTRGQQVTLRCSSQSGHNTVSWYQQALGQGPQFIFQYYREEENGRGNFPPRFSGLQFPNYSSELNVNALELDDSALYLCASSTDRTNTGELFFGEGSRLTVL.